This is a list of T cell receptor beta chains from one sample in a study of blood T cells in healthy people across ages. Each CDR3 protein is one row after TCRdb ran MiXCR on the 5' RACE reads. The sample yields about a million distinct CDR3 sequences, about 51% seen once. The sequencing input was blood. These receptors all stem from a woman aged 60-75 years in good health. Each CDR3 is given with its conserved first and last residue. The D gene is left open where the match is weak. A row's size may be missing; if present it is once, few, many or a size class.

j_call: TRBJ1-2
v_call: TRBV18
clone_size: .
d_call: TRBD1
cdr3_aa: CASSSGTGLSTDGYTF
cdr3_nt: TGTGCCAGCTCGTCCGGGACAGGATTAAGCACAGATGGCTACACCTTC

j_call: TRBJ1-2
v_call: TRBV20-1
clone_size: .
d_call: .
cdr3_aa: CSARDGGGYGYTF
cdr3_nt: TGCAGTGCTAGAGATGGTGGTGGCTATGGCTACACCTTC

j_call: TRBJ2-1
v_call: TRBV6-1
clone_size: .
d_call: TRBD2
cdr3_aa: CASVPVAGAKNEQFF
cdr3_nt: TGTGCCAGCGTCCCCGTAGCGGGAGCTAAGAATGAGCAGTTCTTC

j_call: TRBJ2-3
v_call: TRBV20-1
clone_size: .
d_call: TRBD2
cdr3_aa: CSATHPGSGSSDTQYF
cdr3_nt: TGCAGTGCTACCCACCCGGGGAGCGGGAGTTCAGATACGCAGTATTTT

j_call: TRBJ2-4
v_call: TRBV5-1
clone_size: once
d_call: .
cdr3_aa: CASSFGGLQNIQYF
cdr3_nt: TGCGCCAGCAGCTTTGGGGGGCTGCAAAACATTCAGTACTTC

j_call: TRBJ2-7
v_call: TRBV18
clone_size: .
d_call: .
cdr3_aa: CASAPVLGVEEQYF
cdr3_nt: TGTGCCAGCGCACCAGTCCTGGGAGTTGAAGAGCAGTACTTC

j_call: TRBJ2-5
v_call: TRBV6-5
clone_size: few
d_call: .
cdr3_aa: CASSYSGIRETQYF
cdr3_nt: TGTGCCAGCAGTTACTCTGGGATAAGAGAGACCCAGTACTTC

j_call: TRBJ2-1
v_call: TRBV7-9
clone_size: few
d_call: TRBD2
cdr3_aa: CASSPPVAGADNEQFF
cdr3_nt: TGTGCCAGCAGCCCTCCCGTAGCGGGAGCGGACAATGAGCAGTTCTTC

j_call: TRBJ2-6
v_call: TRBV5-1
clone_size: .
d_call: TRBD1
cdr3_aa: CASSLGGQNFGANVLTF
cdr3_nt: TGCGCCAGCAGCTTGGGGGGACAGAATTTTGGGGCCAACGTCCTGACTTTC

j_call: TRBJ1-5
v_call: TRBV7-2
clone_size: few
d_call: .
cdr3_aa: CASSPTAYQPQHF
cdr3_nt: TGTGCCAGCAGCCCAACAGCTTATCAGCCCCAGCATTTT

j_call: TRBJ2-7
v_call: TRBV27
clone_size: .
d_call: TRBD1
cdr3_aa: CASSLKGQIPYEQYF
cdr3_nt: TGTGCCAGCAGTTTAAAGGGACAGATACCCTACGAGCAGTACTTC

j_call: TRBJ2-3
v_call: TRBV2
clone_size: .
d_call: .
cdr3_aa: CASTKLSTDTQYF
cdr3_nt: TGTGCCAGCACAAAACTCAGCACAGATACGCAGTATTTT